The sequence of this T cell receptor beta chain was determined in a study of T cell responses to AZD1222 COVID-19 vaccine (dated by TCRdb to about 2021). With regard to the full study: AZD1222 recipients whose second dose came at about 4 weeks and those whose second dose came at about 12 weeks were combined into one group, since spike-specific TCR depth and breadth did not differ between the two schedules. TCR sequencing covered 230 or so trial participants: 200 to 220 given two doses of AZD1222 and approximately 26 given two doses of MenACWY control vaccine. Trial participants were enrolled by age into 18-55, 56-69 and 70-plus year subgroups, with about 150, 27 and 61 TCR-sequenced participants respectively. What the research found in general, with its limitations: After two AZD1222 doses, spike-specific TCR breadth and depth were significantly higher than at day 0 and than in MenACWY recipients. Because no samples from the day 14 peak response were available, repertoires could be characterized only after the peak T cell response. Reportedly, close to half of the unique spike-specific TCRs recognized epitopes lying outside the regions that are mutated in the B.1.351 and B.1.1.7 variants. In the small 56-69-year group, the increase in depth fell short of significance, most likely because of low power. The whole spike protein was spanned by vaccine-associated CD4 TCRs, and dominant responses were seen in regions 160-218 and 743-854. Most participants were white British and females outnumbered males, and the authors suggested that clonal diversity may have been underestimated. Only 5 to 7 AZD1222 recipients were SARS-CoV-2 seropositive at baseline, limiting conclusions about previously exposed vaccinees.

Counted from cysteine to phenylalanine, this CDR3 has 16 amino acids. The only DNA kept is the CDR3, 48 bases in frame from the first base. Unmatched junction bases come to 8, with V trimmed by 1 base and J by 5 bases. CDR1 and CDR2 are read off the germline V gene (reference sequence) as SEHNR and FQNEAQ. The time point label of this sample denotes: baseline before first vaccination. Vaccinee samples were obtained from the UK trials COV001 and COV002, which included a single-blind randomized controlled phase 2/3 trial of AZD1222 (ChAdOx1 nCoV-19) in healthy adults. Trial participant PBMC samples were collected at day 0 and day 28 after the second dose for TCRbeta chain sequencing. The CDR3 regions of human TCRbeta chains were subjected to immunosequencing. The study's own analysis went as follows. Repertoire TCRs were checked for matches against a reference library of SARS-CoV-2-specific TCRs that had been generated using the MIRA antigen-specificity platform. Breadth was defined as the fraction of unique TCRs that were SARS-CoV-2-associated. Depth was defined as the fraction of total T cells that were SARS-CoV-2-associated. Using the MIRA data, each spike-specific TCR was mapped to the spike region that the TCR reacts to and placed in a CD4 or CD8 class. Log10-transformed breadth and depth values were compared by one-way ANOVA with Sidak's multiple comparisons tests. TCRdb limited this immuneACCESS table to in-frame rearrangements with V and J called. A share of clones is missing; checked studies link under half to unresolved V genes, and the rest is unexplained. D and trimming were read from the DNA, whereas the V and J calls and clone size are those reported in that table. The sample table shows 98,000 or so clones, and over 75% are seen once. 18% of the sample belongs to the ten largest clones.

Notes on this clone: The antigen it recognizes is unknown. No base quality information exists; no much larger clone differs at one position.

The TCR comes from an adult in good health. Sequenced material: peripheral blood, taken on day 0 of AZD1222 vaccination. The sequence joins TRBV7-9 to TRBJ1-1; a stretch of 9 junction bases matches TRBD1. The CDR3 protein is CASSLGPGQGNTEAFF. The nucleotides are TGTGCCAGCAGCTTAGGCCCGGGACAGGGAAATACTGAAGCTTTCTTT. With all but the CDR3 taken from the reference TRBV7-9 and TRBJ1-1 genes, the full variable domain is: DTGVSQNPRHKITKRGQNVTFRCDPISEHNRLYWYRQTLGQGPEFLTYFQNEAQLEKSRLLSDRFSAERPKGSFSTLEIQRTEQGDSAMYLCASSLGPGQGNTEAFFGQGTRLTVV.